These 29 T cell receptor beta chains were sequenced from one sample in a study of T cells in localized non-small cell lung cancer. Profiled with immunoSEQ multiplex PCR; TCRdb holds only in-frame clones, not every one. The sample includes approximately 2,100 clones, about 30% of them seen just once. Specimen: normal lung tissue next to the tumor, collected before any cancer treatment. The receptors come from a male donor aged 60 or over with stage I squamous cell lung carcinoma.

This clone is categorized as medium-sized. This CDR3 is also generated by other DNA sequences in the sample. This chain uses TRBV6-7 with TRBJ1-1, with 7 bases identical to TRBD1. TRBV6-7 is labeled an ORF, and its function is uncertain. The V gene end was trimmed by 5 bases and the J gene end by 6 bases; junction bases not matched to a gene: 0. The CDR3 runs 11 residues. The CDR3, as DNA: TGTGCCAGCAGTCAGGGGGCTGAAGCTTTCTTT. Protein product: CASSQGAEAFF.

The V and J genes are TRBV28 and TRBJ2-3; D gene uncertain. Trimming took off 3 bases at V and 0 bases at J, with 7 bases between the two ends. Germline assignment: CDR1 MDHEN and CDR2 SYDVKM. The CDR3 extends over 14 amino acids. The CDR3 bases are TGTGCCAGCAGTTTGCGCGGCAGCACAGATACGCAGTATTTT. It yields the protein CASSLRGSTDTQYF.

The rearrangement uses TRBV19 and TRBJ1-5; D is unclear. This CDR3 has 16 amino acids. Germline values: CDR1 LNHDA, CDR2 SQIVND (reference sequence). V lost 4 bases, J lost 2 bases, and 15 bases lay in between. The CDR3: CASSTFGREGNQPQHF. The CDR3 nucleotides read TGTGCCAGTAGTACCTTCGGGAGGGAGGGCAATCAGCCCCAGCATTTT.

The chain employs TRBV6-4 and TRBJ2-2, with unresolved D. The CDR3 totals 13 residues. Between the trimmed V and J ends, which lost 4 bases and 5 bases, there was a span of 8 bases. Germline V gene lookup returns CDR1 MRHNA and CDR2 SNTAGT. The DNA for the CDR3 is TGTGCCAGCAGTGCCAGAGATACCGGGGAGCTGTTTTTT. Its protein is CASSARDTGELFF.

Regarding this clone: Other DNA sequences from this sample encode an identical CDR3 as well. The CDR3 coding sequence is TGTGCCAGCAGTGAAGGGCTTAACAGCAATCAGCCCCAGCATTTT. This translates into CASSEGLNSNQPQHF. The chain joins TRBV6-1 to TRBJ1-5; D gene ambiguous. The V and J ends lost 1 base and 1 base respectively, with 8 bases between them. This CDR3 has 15 amino acids. Germline CDR1 and CDR2: MNHNS and SASEGT.

The rearrangement links TRBV30 to TRBJ1-4; maybe TRBD1 (5 bases). The CDR3 contains 15 residues. V was pared by 7 bases and J by 8 bases, with 23 bases between. Germline V gene data show CDR1 as GTSNPN and CDR2 as SVGIG (reference sequence). CDR3 sequence: CASEGGGHPGEKLFF. DNA for the CDR3: TGTGCCTCGGAAGGTGGAGGACACCCTGGGGAAAAACTGTTTTTT.

This clone turned up a few times. The rearrangement links TRBV19 to TRBJ1-5; D is possibly TRBD1 (5 bases). Germline lookup yields CDR1 LNHDA and CDR2 SQIVND (reference sequence). Trimming left V 5 bases short and J 7 bases short, with 15 bases between. This CDR3 has 14 amino acids. The CDR3 DNA sequence: TGTGCCAGTAGTGCCAGGGTAGGAGGGCAGCCCCAGCATTTT. This sequence encodes CASSARVGGQPQHF.

By share, this clone ranks as medium-sized. V gene TRBV9 combines with J gene TRBJ1-1; TRBD1 matches 8 bases. This CDR3 is 14 amino acids long. J gave up 4 bases and V 0 bases, and 2 bases lay outside the gene matches. In germline, CDR1 is SGDLS, CDR2 YYNGEE. The CDR3 DNA follows: TGTGCCAGCAGCGTAGCAACAGGGGGCACTGAAGCTTTCTTT. Amino acids: CASSVATGGTEAFF.

The rearrangement uses TRBV28 and TRBJ1-1; D not certain. Trimming stripped 5 bases from V and 2 bases from J, with 12 bases between. Germline-derived CDR1 and CDR2 are MDHEN and SYDVKM. The CDR3 sequence is 14 residues long. CDR3 sequence reads: CASSPSPVNTEAFF. As DNA, the CDR3 is TGTGCCAGCAGTCCATCCCCAGTTAACACTGAAGCTTTCTTT.

In its sample, this clone is large (0.1 to 1%). This chain links TRBV19 with TRBJ2-3, with 14 positions matching TRBD2. The V gene end was trimmed by 4 bases and the J gene end by 2 bases; junction bases not matched to a gene: 5. CDR1 and CDR2 from the germline V gene are LNHDA and SQIVND (reference sequence). CDR3 length: 17 amino acids. The CDR3 DNA reads as TGTGCCAGTAGTAGGACTAGCGGGAGGTCCGCCACAGATACGCAGTATTTT. Translating gives CASSRTSGRSATDTQYF.

A single count supports this clone. V usage is TRBV28 and J usage is TRBJ1-1, with D unclear. The CDR3 runs to 14 residues. V dropped 2 bases and J dropped 5 bases, with 12 bases sitting between them. CDR1 MDHEN and CDR2 SYDVKM come from the germline V gene. The CDR3 DNA reads TGTGCCAGCAGTTTAGTGGCGGGAGAGACTGAAGCTTTCTTT. The encoded protein is CASSLVAGETEAFF.

This chain links TRBV4-1 with TRBJ1-1; D is possibly TRBD1 (6 bases). CDR3 length: 15 residues. Trimming left V 4 bases short and J 3 bases short, with 15 bases between. The germline V gene has CDR1 MGHRA and CDR2 YSYEKL. This CDR3 is CASSLRIRGDTEAFF. The CDR3 DNA reads TGCGCCAGCAGCCTCCGGATTAGGGGGGACACTGAAGCTTTCTTT.

V usage is TRBV9 and J usage is TRBJ1-1; no reliable D call. The CDR3 has 14 residues. From germline, CDR1 is SGDLS and CDR2 YYNGEE. Trimming cost V 4 bases and J 4 bases, with 14 bases left between them. The CDR3 nucleotides read TGTGCCAGCAGCCTTTATTTGGTTGGCACTGAAGCTTTCTTT. Its protein product is CASSLYLVGTEAFF.

J is TRBJ1-1 and V is TRBV11-3; possibly TRBD1 for D (6 bases). The CDR3 covers 14 residues. Germline lookup yields CDR1 SGHNT and CDR2 YENEEA. V lost 3 bases, J lost 5 bases, and 13 bases lay in between. In DNA, the CDR3 is TGTGCCAGCAGCTTCAACAGGGTTCTAACTGAAGCTTTCTTT. As protein: CASSFNRVLTEAFF.

This chain links TRBV30 with TRBJ2-1; possible D gene TRBD1, 6 bases. The length of the CDR3 is 12 residues. V was pared by 2 bases and J by 7 bases, with 9 bases between. Germline V gene lookup returns CDR1 GTSNPN and CDR2 SVGIG (reference sequence). Written as DNA, the CDR3 is TGTGCCTGGAGTCCGACAGGTAATGAGCAGTTCTTC. It specifies CAWSPTGNEQFF.

The V gene is TRBV28, the J gene TRBJ2-1; 8 nucleotides match TRBD2. V lost 7 bases to trimming and J lost 2 bases; unmatched junction nucleotides: 4. The CDR3 extends over 14 amino acids. The germline V gene encodes CDR1 MDHEN and CDR2 SYDVKM. The CDR3 bases are TGTGCCAGCACCACTAGCGGAGCCTACAATGAGCAGTTCTTC. Its translation is CASTTSGAYNEQFF.

The V call is TRBV10-2, the J call TRBJ2-1; TRBD1 is a possible D gene (5 bases). Germline V gene data show CDR1 as WSHSY and CDR2 as SAAADI. The CDR3 loop spans 13 amino acids. Trimming pared 5 bases from V and 7 bases from J, leaving 12 bases between. The chain's CDR3 is CASSLGEGNEQFF. CDR3 sequence (DNA): TGCGCCAGCAGTTTAGGGGAAGGGAATGAGCAGTTCTTC.

The CDR3 DNA reads as TGTGCCAGTAGCGCCTGGACAGGGATGGCTGGCTACACCTTC. Protein: CASSAWTGMAGYTF. The rearrangement uses TRBV19 and TRBJ1-2; 8 bases fit TRBD1. Germline CDR1 is LNHDA and CDR2 is SQIVND (reference sequence). J was trimmed by 7 bases and V by 6 bases; bases with no gene match: 10. This CDR3 is built from 14 residues.

This clone was counted only a few times. The chain couples TRBV5-1 to TRBJ1-1; no clear D. The CDR3 has 14 residues. CDR1 SGHRS and CDR2 YFSETQ come from the germline V gene. The V end was cut by 2 bases, the J end by 0 bases, with 8 bases between. The CDR3, as DNA: TGCGCCAGCAGCTTAGCGGGCATGAACACTGAAGCTTTCTTT. It is translated as CASSLAGMNTEAFF.

In its sample, this clone was seen a few times. The identical CDR3 is also encoded by other nucleotide sequences in the sample. J is TRBJ1-1 and V is TRBV6-8; 7 positions match TRBD1. The CDR3 covers 13 residues. Germline V gene data show CDR1 as MNHGY and CDR2 as SAAAGT. The ends lost 8 bases at V and 1 base at J; junction bases unmatched: 4. The CDR3, as DNA: TGTGCCAGCCGTCGGACAGGGAACACTGAAGCTTTCTTT. This sequence encodes CASRRTGNTEAFF.

In its sample, this clone ranks as medium-sized (0.01 to 0.1%). V gene TRBV6-8 combines with J gene TRBJ2-6; D assignment may be TRBD1 or TRBD2 (5 bases each). CDR1 and CDR2 (germline): MNHGY, SAAAGT. The CDR3 has 14 residues. V was trimmed by 7 bases and J by 4 bases, leaving 11 bases between them. CDR3 sequence reads: CASTSRDGANVLTF. The CDR3 coding sequence is TGTGCCAGCACGAGTAGGGACGGGGCCAACGTCCTGACTTTC.

This clone was picked up a small number of times. The V gene is TRBV11-3, the J gene TRBJ1-5; the D is unclear. The CDR3 runs 15 residues. V was pared by 0 bases and J by 6 bases, with 12 bases between. The germline CDR1 and CDR2 sequences are SGHNT and YENEEA. DNA for the CDR3: TGTGCCAGCAGCTTAGATAAGGGAATGAGTCAGCCCCAGCATTTT. Protein: CASSLDKGMSQPQHF.

This clone occurred a few times. This chain connects TRBV6-8 to TRBJ2-1; no clear D gene. The CDR3 has 12 residues. Trimming removed 10 bases from V and 1 base from J, with 8 bases in between. Per germline, CDR1 MNHGY and CDR2 SAAAGT. The chain's CDR3 is CATWVSYNEQFF. The CDR3 nucleotides read TGTGCCACCTGGGTGTCCTACAATGAGCAGTTCTTC.

This clone qualifies as large. The rearrangement uses TRBV6-8 and TRBJ1-2, with 9 bases lining up with TRBD1. Trimming took 5 bases from V and 7 from J; bases not matched to a gene: 11. Germline V lookup: CDR1 MNHGY, CDR2 SAAAGT. CDR3 length: 15 amino acids. CDR3 in DNA: TGTGCCAGCAGTGCCACCGGGACAGGGATTAGTGGCTACACCTTC. Amino acid sequence: CASSATGTGISGYTF.

The chain employs TRBV9 and TRBJ1-1; D is ambiguous. There are 13 residues in the CDR3. Deletions cut 2 bases from V and 1 base from J, with 6 bases between. The germline gives CDR1 SGDLS, CDR2 YYNGEE. The CDR3 DNA reads TGTGCCAGCAGCGTGACCGGGAACACTGAAGCTTTCTTT. As protein: CASSVTGNTEAFF.

This chain links TRBV11-3 with TRBJ1-1; 8 bases are shared with TRBD1. This CDR3 has 14 amino acids. V dropped 6 bases and J dropped 3; count of bases not matched to a gene: 6. Germline values: CDR1 SGHNT, CDR2 YENEEA. Written as DNA, the CDR3 is TGTGCCAGCAGGACGGACAGGGTAGACACTGAAGCTTTCTTT. This sequence encodes CASRTDRVDTEAFF. The full variable domain, rest sourced from reference TRBV11-3 and TRBJ1-1, is EAGVVQSPRYKIIEKKQPVAFWCNPISGHNTLYWYLQNLGQGPELLIRYENEEAVDDSQLPKDRFSAERLKGVDSTLKIQPAELGDSAVYLCASRTDRVDTEAFFGQGTRLTVV.

By sample share, this clone is medium-sized (0.01 to 0.1%). V and J are TRBV6-8 and TRBJ2-5; D is possibly TRBD2 (6 bases). The ends were cut back, 4 bases at V and 7 bases at J, with 13 bases in the middle. Germline V lookup: CDR1 MNHGY, CDR2 SAAAGT. The CDR3 loop spans 13 amino acids. As DNA, the CDR3 is TGTGCCAGCAGTTGGAGGGACTGGGGGACCCAGTACTTC. It yields the protein CASSWRDWGTQYF.

In its sample, this clone was seen a few times. DNA of the CDR3: TGTGCCAGCTCACCAGACCTGAGGGTTGGGGCCAACGTCCTGACTTTC. Its translation: CASSPDLRVGANVLTF. The genes are TRBV18 and TRBJ2-6, with D perhaps matching TRBD2 (5 bases). This CDR3 is 16 amino acids long. CDR1 KGHSH and CDR2 LQKENI come from the germline V gene. With 2 bases removed from V and 3 bases from J, the gap between germline ends came to 11 bases.

In this sample, this clone turned up a few times. J is TRBJ2-3 and V is TRBV4-1; possible D gene TRBD1, 8 bases. The CDR3 runs to 16 residues. V lost 0 bases and J 4 bases, leaving 14 bases between the germline ends. Germline V gives CDR1 MGHRA, CDR2 YSYEKL. CDR3 in DNA: TGCGCCAGCAGCCAAGAGAACAGGGGGGGGGCAGATACGCAGTATTTT. It codes for CASSQENRGGADTQYF.